The 15 T cell receptor beta chains below were found in one sample sequenced in a study of PD-L1 blockade in urothelial cancer. Assay: immunoSEQ multiplex PCR; the TCRdb copy retains only in-frame clones and omits some. Of just over 50,000 clones listed, about 72% were seen once; the top ten hold 3.6%. The sequencing used PBMCs, collected around atezolizumab (anti-PD-L1) treatment. The receptors come from an older man with urothelial cancer.

The chain couples TRBV5-3 to TRBJ1-2; weak D call: TRBD1 (5 bases). TRBV5-3 is labeled an ORF, and its function is uncertain. The germline V and J ends were trimmed by 7 bases and 7 bases, with 29 bases remaining between them. The CDR3 is 17 amino acids. The CDR3 DNA is TGTGCCAGACGAAACCTAGGGGCTTCGTATAGCCGGTTTGGCTACACCTTC. Translated: CARRNLGASYSRFGYTF.

The CDR3 spells CATSINRNTEAFF. CDR3 DNA sequence: TGTGCCACCAGCATAAACAGGAACACTGAAGCTTTCTTT. V usage is TRBV15 and J usage is TRBJ1-1; no reliable D call. Trimming removed 4 bases at V and 1 base at J, with 7 bases between. This CDR3 has 13 residues. The germline CDR1 and CDR2 sequences are LNHNV and YYDKDF (reference sequence).

The chain links TRBV5-6 to TRBJ2-3; TRBD2 matches 8 bases. The germline CDR1 and CDR2 sequences are SGHDT and YYEEEE. Trimming removed 2 bases from V and 2 bases from J; junction bases left unmatched: 4. The CDR3 is 15 residues long. CDR3 sequence reads: CASSFRGGPTDTQYF. The CDR3 DNA follows: TGTGCCAGCAGCTTCCGGGGGGGACCCACAGATACGCAGTATTTT.

This clone was observed once. V usage is TRBV2 and J usage is TRBJ2-4, with 7 bases aligning to TRBD1. CDR1 SNHLY and CDR2 FYNNEI come from the germline V gene. This CDR3 region has 16 residues. V lost 7 bases to trimming and J lost 1 base; unmatched junction nucleotides: 10. CDR3 residues: CASTKTGAGAKNIQYF. The DNA for the CDR3 is TGTGCCAGCACAAAAACAGGGGCTGGGGCCAAAAACATTCAGTACTTC.

The chain's CDR3 is CASSYRGHRNTEAFF. The CDR3 DNA reads as TGTGCCAGCAGCTACAGGGGCCACCGGAACACTGAAGCTTTCTTT. The rearrangement links TRBV5-6 to TRBJ1-1; 7 bases fit TRBD1. The V gene end was trimmed by 3 bases and the J gene end by 1 base; junction bases not matched to a gene: 6. The CDR3 totals 15 residues. From germline, CDR1 is SGHDT and CDR2 YYEEEE.

The rearrangement joins TRBV15 to TRBJ2-3, with 7 bases identical to TRBD1. Germline-derived CDR1 and CDR2 are LNHNV and YYDKDF (reference sequence). With 4 bases clipped from V and 4 bases from J, the junction kept 8 bases outside the gene matches. The CDR3 length is 15 residues. In nucleotides, the CDR3 is TGTGCCACCAGCAATGGCAGGGGGTTCGCAGATACGCAGTATTTT. As protein: CATSNGRGFADTQYF.

The V and J genes are TRBV7-6 and TRBJ1-6, with D perhaps TRBD1 (6 bases). This CDR3 region has 16 residues. Trimming pared 2 bases from V and 2 bases from J, leaving 10 bases between. Germline CDR1 is SGHVS and CDR2 is FNYEAQ. CDR3 residues: CASSLRGGTYNSPLHF. CDR3 DNA: TGTGCCAGCAGCTTAAGGGGGGGTACCTATAATTCACCCCTCCACTTT. The full variable domain, completed using reference TRBV7-6 and TRBJ1-6, is GAGVSQSPRYKVTKRGQDVALRCDPISGHVSLYWYRQALGQGPEFLTYFNYEAQQDKSGLPNDRFSAERPEGSISTLTIQRTEQRDSAMYRCASSLRGGTYNSPLHFGNGTRLTVT.

On this clone: Within the sample, other DNA sequences also encode this same CDR3. The chain couples TRBV5-1 to TRBJ2-1; 7 nucleotides align to TRBD2. CDR1 SGHRS and CDR2 YFSETQ come from the germline V gene. V trimming: 2 bases; J trimming: 4 bases; junction bases outside the gene matches: 6. CDR3 length: 15 residues. The CDR3 reads CASSLGGRGYNEQFF. In DNA form, the CDR3 reads TGCGCCAGCAGCTTAGGCGGGAGAGGATACAATGAGCAGTTCTTC. Supplemented by reference TRBV5-1 and TRBJ2-1, the full variable domain reads KAGVTQTPRYLIKTRGQQVTLSCSPISGHRSVSWYQQTPGQGLQFLFEYFSETQRNKGNFPGRFSGRQFSNSRSEMNVSTLELGDSALYLCASSLGGRGYNEQFFGPGTRLTVL.

The genes are TRBV7-8 and TRBJ1-1; D ambiguous. The germline V and J ends were trimmed by 6 bases and 1 base, with 9 bases remaining between them. CDR3 length: 13 residues. Looked up from germline, CDR1 is SGHVS and CDR2 is FQNEAQ. This chain's CDR3 is CASSLQSNTEAFF. The CDR3 DNA reads TGTGCCAGCAGTTTACAGTCGAACACTGAAGCTTTCTTT.

The count of this clone is one. This rearrangement joins TRBV19 to TRBJ2-3; 9 nucleotides line up with TRBD1. This CDR3 region has 15 residues. Trimming removed 6 bases from V and 2 bases from J; junction bases left unmatched: 6. Germline V gene sequence: CDR1 LNHDA, CDR2 SQIVND (reference sequence). The chain's CDR3 is CASSSGTGLTDTQYF. DNA for the CDR3: TGTGCCAGTAGCTCCGGGACAGGGCTCACAGATACGCAGTATTTT.

V and J are TRBV11-2 and TRBJ2-1, with D possibly being TRBD1 (5 bases). There are 12 residues in the CDR3. The germline V gene has CDR1 SGHAT and CDR2 FQNNGV. V shed 3 bases and J shed 8 bases, with 8 bases lying between them. CDR3 residues: CASSFQGDEQFF. The CDR3 bases are TGTGCCAGCAGCTTCCAGGGCGATGAGCAGTTCTTC.

This clone appeared a single time. J is TRBJ2-1 and V is TRBV11-2; 9 nucleotides line up with TRBD1. Germline V gene lookup returns CDR1 SGHAT and CDR2 FQNNGV. This CDR3 comprises 16 residues. Trimming at V came to 3 bases and at J to 8 bases, leaving 11 bases not matched to a gene. The CDR3, as DNA: TGTGCCAGCAGCTTCGGACCGGGACAGGGTAGCGATGAGCAGTTCTTC. Translating gives CASSFGPGQGSDEQFF.

The rearrangement joins TRBV7-2 to TRBJ2-4; 7 nucleotides line up with TRBD2. The J segment lost 0 bases and the V segment lost 5 bases, leaving 10 bases of the junction unmatched. CDR3 length: 17 residues. Germline V gene data show CDR1 as SGHTA and CDR2 as FQGNSA. The CDR3 sequence: CASSPMGGVLAKNIQYF. For the CDR3, the DNA is TGTGCCAGCAGCCCCATGGGAGGGGTACTAGCCAAAAACATTCAGTACTTC.

The chain links TRBV13 to TRBJ1-2, with TRBD1 matching over 7 bases. There are 14 residues in the CDR3. Losses at the gene ends were 6 bases for V and 5 bases for J; bases not matched to a gene: 9. Germline assignment: CDR1 PRHDT and CDR2 FYEKMQ (reference sequence). The CDR3 DNA is TGTGCCAGCAGGCACGACAGGGAAGGTTATGGCTACACCTTC. It encodes CASRHDREGYGYTF.

J is TRBJ2-4 and V is TRBV11-1; D is undetermined. Germline V gene sequence: CDR1 SGHAT, CDR2 FQDESV (reference sequence). The CDR3 has 12 residues. The V end lost 6 bases, the J end lost 12 bases, and 15 bases lay between the germline ends. CDR3 bases: TGTGCCAGCAGTCCATCGCGCCCGTATCAGTACTTC. Its protein is CASSPSRPYQYF.